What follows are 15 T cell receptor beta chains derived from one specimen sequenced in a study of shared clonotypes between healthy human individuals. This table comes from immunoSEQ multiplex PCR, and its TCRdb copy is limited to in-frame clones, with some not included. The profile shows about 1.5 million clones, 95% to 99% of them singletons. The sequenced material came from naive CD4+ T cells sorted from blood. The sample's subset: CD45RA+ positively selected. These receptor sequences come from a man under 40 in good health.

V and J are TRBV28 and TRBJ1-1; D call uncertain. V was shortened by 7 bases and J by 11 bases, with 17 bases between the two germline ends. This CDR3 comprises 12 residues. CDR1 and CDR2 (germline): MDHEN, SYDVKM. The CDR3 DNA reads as TGTGCCAGCAAATCGTTTGGGGATGCGGCTTTCTTT. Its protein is CASKSFGDAAFF.

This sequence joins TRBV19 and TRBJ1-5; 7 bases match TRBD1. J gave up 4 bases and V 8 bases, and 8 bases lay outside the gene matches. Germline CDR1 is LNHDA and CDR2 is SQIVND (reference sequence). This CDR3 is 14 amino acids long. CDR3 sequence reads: CASSKDRVNQPQHF. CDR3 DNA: TGTGCCAGTTCGAAAGACAGGGTGAATCAGCCCCAGCATTTT.

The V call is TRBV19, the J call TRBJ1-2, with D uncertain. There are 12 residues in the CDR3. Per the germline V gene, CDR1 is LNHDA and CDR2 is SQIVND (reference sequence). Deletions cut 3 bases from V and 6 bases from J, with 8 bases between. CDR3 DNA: TGTGCCAGTAGTATCACCGGCCATGGCTACACCTTC. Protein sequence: CASSITGHGYTF.

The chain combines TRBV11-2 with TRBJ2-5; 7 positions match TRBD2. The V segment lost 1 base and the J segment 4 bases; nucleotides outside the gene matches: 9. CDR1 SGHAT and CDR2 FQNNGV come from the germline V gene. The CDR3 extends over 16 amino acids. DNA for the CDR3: TGTGCCAGCAGCTTAGTAGGGCTAGCGGCGAGAGAGACCCAGTACTTC. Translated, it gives CASSLVGLAARETQYF.

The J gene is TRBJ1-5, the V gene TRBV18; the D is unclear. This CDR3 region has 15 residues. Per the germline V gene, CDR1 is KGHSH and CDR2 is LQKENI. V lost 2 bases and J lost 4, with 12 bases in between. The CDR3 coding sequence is TGTGCCAGCTCACCAAGGAGCATGGGGAATCAGCCCCAGCATTTT. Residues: CASSPRSMGNQPQHF.

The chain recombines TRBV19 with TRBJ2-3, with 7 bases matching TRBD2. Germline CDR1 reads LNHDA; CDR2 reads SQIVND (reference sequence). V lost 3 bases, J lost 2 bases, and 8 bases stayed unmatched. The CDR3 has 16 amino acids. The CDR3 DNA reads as TGTGCCAGTAGTATCCGGCCAGCGGGGACCACAGATACGCAGTATTTT. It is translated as CASSIRPAGTTDTQYF. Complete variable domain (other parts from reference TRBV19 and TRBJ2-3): DGGITQSPKYLFRKEGQNVTLSCEQNLNHDAMYWYRQDPGQGLRLIYYSQIVNDFQKGDIAEGYSVSREKKESFPLTVTSAQKNPTAFYLCASSIRPAGTTDTQYFGPGTRLTVL.

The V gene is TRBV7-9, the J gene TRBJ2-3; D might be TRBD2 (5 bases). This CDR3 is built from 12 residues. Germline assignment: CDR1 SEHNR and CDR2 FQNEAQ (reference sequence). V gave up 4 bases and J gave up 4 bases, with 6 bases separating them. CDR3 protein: CASSSGADTQYF. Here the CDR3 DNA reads TGTGCCAGCAGCTCCGGGGCAGATACGCAGTATTTT. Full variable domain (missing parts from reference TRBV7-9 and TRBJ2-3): DTGVSQNPRHKITKRGQNVTFRCDPISEHNRLYWYRQTLGQGPEFLTYFQNEAQLEKSRLLSDRFSAERPKGSFSTLEIQRTEQGDSAMYLCASSSGADTQYFGPGTRLTVL.

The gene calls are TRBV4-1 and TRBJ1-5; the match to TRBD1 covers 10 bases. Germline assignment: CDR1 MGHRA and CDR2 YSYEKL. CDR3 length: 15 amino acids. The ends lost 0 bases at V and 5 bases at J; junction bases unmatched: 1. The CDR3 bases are TGCGCCAGCAGCCAAGAAGGGACAGGGGATCAGCCCCAGCATTTT. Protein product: CASSQEGTGDQPQHF.

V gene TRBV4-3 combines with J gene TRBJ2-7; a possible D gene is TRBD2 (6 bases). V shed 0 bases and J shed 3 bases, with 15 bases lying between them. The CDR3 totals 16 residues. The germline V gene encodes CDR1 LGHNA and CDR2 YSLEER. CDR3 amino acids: CASSQEFGGTLYEQYF. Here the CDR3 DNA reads TGCGCCAGCAGCCAAGAATTCGGTGGGACTCTCTACGAGCAGTACTTC.

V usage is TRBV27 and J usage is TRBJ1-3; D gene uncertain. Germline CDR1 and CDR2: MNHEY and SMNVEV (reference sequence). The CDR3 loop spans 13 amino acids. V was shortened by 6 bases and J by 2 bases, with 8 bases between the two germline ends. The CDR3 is CASSIGPGNTIYF. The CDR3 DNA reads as TGTGCCAGCAGCATAGGGCCTGGAAACACCATATATTTT.

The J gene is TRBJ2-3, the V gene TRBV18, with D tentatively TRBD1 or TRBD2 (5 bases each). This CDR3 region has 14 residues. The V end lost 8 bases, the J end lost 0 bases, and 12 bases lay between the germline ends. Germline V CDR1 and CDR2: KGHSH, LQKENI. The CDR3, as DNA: TGTGCCAGCACCTCCGGGACCAGCACAGATACGCAGTATTTT. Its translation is CASTSGTSTDTQYF.

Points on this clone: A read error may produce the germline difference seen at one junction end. The CDR3 DNA follows: TGCGCCAGCAGCCCGGGACTAGCGGGAGCCCCTCAGAACGCCGGGGAGCTGTTTTTT. It is translated as CASSPGLAGAPQNAGELFF. The rearrangement uses TRBV10-1 and TRBJ2-2, with 14 nucleotides matching TRBD2. CDR1 and CDR2 (germline): WNHNN, SYGVQD (reference sequence). This CDR3 has 19 amino acids.

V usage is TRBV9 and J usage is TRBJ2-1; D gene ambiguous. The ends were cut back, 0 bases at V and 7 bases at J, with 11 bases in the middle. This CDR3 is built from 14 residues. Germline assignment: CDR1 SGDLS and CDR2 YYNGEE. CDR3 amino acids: CASSVVGSRNEQFF. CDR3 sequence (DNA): TGTGCCAGCAGCGTAGTCGGGTCTAGAAATGAGCAGTTCTTC.

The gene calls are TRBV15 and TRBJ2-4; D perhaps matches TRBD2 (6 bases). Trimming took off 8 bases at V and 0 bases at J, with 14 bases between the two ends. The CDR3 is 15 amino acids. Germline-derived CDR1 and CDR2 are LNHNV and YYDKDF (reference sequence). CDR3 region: CATDGGWGAKNIQYF. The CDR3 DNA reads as TGTGCCACCGATGGAGGGTGGGGAGCCAAAAACATTCAGTACTTC.

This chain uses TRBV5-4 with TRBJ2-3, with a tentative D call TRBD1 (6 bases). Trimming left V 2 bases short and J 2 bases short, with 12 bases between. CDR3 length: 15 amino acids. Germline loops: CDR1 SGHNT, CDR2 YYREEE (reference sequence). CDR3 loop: CASSLKGVSTDTQYF. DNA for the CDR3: TGTGCCAGCAGCTTAAAGGGGGTATCCACAGATACGCAGTATTTT.